Below are 3 T cell receptor beta chains sequenced from a single sample in a study of lymphopenia after photon versus proton radiotherapy. Sequencing used immunoSEQ multiplex PCR; TCRdb keeps in-frame clones, though not all of them. Found here are tens of thousands of clones, about 88% of them singletons; the top ten hold 2.1%. This specimen consisted of peripheral blood, obtained from a patient treated with proton-based radiotherapy. These receptors all stem from a man aged 55-75 years with pancreatic cancer.

This clone was found a few times. The chain links TRBV6-6 to TRBJ2-5, with D perhaps TRBD2 (8 bases). CDR3 size: 15 residues. Germline V gene sequence: CDR1 MNHNY, CDR2 SVGAGI (reference sequence). Trimming removed 6 bases from V and 5 bases from J, with 19 bases in between. DNA for the CDR3: TGTGCCAGCAGCCCCCGGGAGGGGGCGAGGGAGACCCAGTACTTC. Amino acids: CASSPREGARETQYF.

The chain combines TRBV7-2 with TRBJ1-1; TRBD1 matches 8 bases. The germline CDR1 and CDR2 sequences are SGHTA and FQGNSA. CDR3 size: 14 residues. J lost 1 base, V lost 5 bases, and 3 bases had no gene match. CDR3 in amino acids: CASSNRGGNTEAFF. CDR3 in DNA: TGTGCCAGCAGCAACAGGGGGGGGAACACTGAAGCTTTCTTT.

The genes are TRBV5-4 and TRBJ2-3; D might be TRBD1 or TRBD2, each matching 5 bases. Trimming left V 4 bases short and J 1 base short, with 13 bases between. Germline V gene sequence: CDR1 SGHNT, CDR2 YYREEE (reference sequence). This CDR3 contains 15 residues. The CDR3 protein is CASSISGARTDTQYF. The CDR3 nucleotides are TGTGCCAGCAGCATATCCGGGGCCCGCACAGATACGCAGTATTTT.